Listed below are T cell receptor beta chains from one sample, sequenced in a study of shared clonotypes between healthy human individuals. The table came from immunoSEQ multiplex PCR; TCRdb's copy has only in-frame clones and leaves some out. The table lists just over 2,000,000 clones, approximately 94% of them singletons. The specimen sequenced was naive CD8+ T cells sorted from blood. Source of these receptors: a man younger than 35 in good health. Both conserved end residues are part of each CDR3.

cdr3_length: 15; v_call: TRBV10-3; j_call: TRBJ2-2; cdr3_aa: CAISSGQGETGELFF
cdr3_length: 13; v_call: TRBV6-5; j_call: TRBJ1-1; cdr3_aa: CASSYTDSTEAFF
cdr3_length: 12; v_call: TRBV30; j_call: TRBJ2-7; cdr3_aa: CACRENSYEQYF
cdr3_length: 16; v_call: TRBV6-1; j_call: TRBJ2-7; cdr3_aa: CASSATGTSGSYEQYF
cdr3_length: 16; v_call: TRBV5-4; j_call: TRBJ2-2; cdr3_aa: CASSLLAGGPTGELFF
cdr3_length: 14; v_call: TRBV5-6; j_call: TRBJ2-7; cdr3_aa: CASSFGTPSYEQYF
cdr3_length: 15; v_call: TRBV5-6; j_call: TRBJ1-1; cdr3_aa: CASSPTVGLNTEAFF
cdr3_length: 14; v_call: TRBV28; j_call: TRBJ2-7; cdr3_aa: CASSFNVGSYEQYF
cdr3_length: 12; v_call: TRBV13; j_call: TRBJ1-1; cdr3_aa: CASSLQTFEAFF
cdr3_length: 18; v_call: TRBV4-3; j_call: TRBJ2-1; cdr3_aa: CASSQDPRAQDPYNEQFF
cdr3_length: 15; v_call: TRBV7-9; j_call: TRBJ2-5; cdr3_aa: CASSNRDRAQETQYF
cdr3_length: 14; v_call: TRBV4-1; j_call: TRBJ2-3; cdr3_aa: CASSQVGGSDTQYF
cdr3_length: 17; v_call: TRBV4-1; j_call: TRBJ2-7; cdr3_aa: CASSQVPRAYSSYEQYF
cdr3_length: 12; v_call: TRBV9; j_call: TRBJ2-7; cdr3_aa: CASSGNSYEQYF
cdr3_length: 14; v_call: TRBV7-8; j_call: TRBJ2-7; cdr3_aa: CASSPGSSSYEQYF
cdr3_length: 13; v_call: TRBV5-4; j_call: TRBJ2-7; cdr3_aa: CASSLAEGHEQYF
cdr3_length: 15; v_call: TRBV7-9; j_call: TRBJ2-1; cdr3_aa: CASSFSTGDYNEQFF
cdr3_length: 13; v_call: TRBV4-1; j_call: TRBJ2-7; cdr3_aa: CASSPRDSYEQYF
cdr3_length: 16; v_call: TRBV11-2; j_call: TRBJ1-2; cdr3_aa: CASSLVPNGINYGYTF
cdr3_length: 15; v_call: TRBV6-1; j_call: TRBJ1-5; cdr3_aa: CASTGPDGSNQPQHF
cdr3_length: 17; v_call: TRBV27; j_call: TRBJ1-5; cdr3_aa: CASSTWGGGTNNQPQHF
cdr3_length: 15; v_call: TRBV7-2; j_call: TRBJ2-2; cdr3_aa: CASSYGLASTGELFF
cdr3_length: 15; v_call: TRBV6-5; j_call: TRBJ2-3; cdr3_aa: CASSYLGSSTDTQYF
cdr3_length: 16; v_call: TRBV13; j_call: TRBJ2-1; cdr3_aa: CASSLRGGGPYNEQFF
cdr3_length: 14; v_call: TRBV6-1; j_call: TRBJ1-6; cdr3_aa: CASSDLGLSSPLHF
cdr3_length: 16; v_call: TRBV27; j_call: TRBJ2-7; cdr3_aa: CASSLSAASGKYEQYF
cdr3_length: 16; v_call: TRBV10-2; j_call: TRBJ2-2; cdr3_aa: CASYGGRGGVIGELFF
cdr3_length: 15; v_call: TRBV7-9; j_call: TRBJ2-7; cdr3_aa: CASSLDRGLLYEQYF
cdr3_length: 14; v_call: TRBV13; j_call: TRBJ2-7; cdr3_aa: CASSFRGDSYEQYF
cdr3_length: 18; v_call: TRBV7-8; j_call: TRBJ2-1; cdr3_aa: CASSLGLAGGLSYNEQFF
cdr3_length: 17; v_call: TRBV9; j_call: TRBJ2-1; cdr3_aa: CASSVESLAGGSNEQFF
cdr3_length: 19; v_call: TRBV9; j_call: TRBJ2-1; cdr3_aa: CASSVGLAGGAGSYNEQFF
cdr3_length: 13; v_call: TRBV28; j_call: TRBJ1-5; cdr3_aa: CASSLSGYQPQHF
cdr3_length: 12; v_call: TRBV19; j_call: TRBJ2-7; cdr3_aa: CASSIGTYEQYF
cdr3_length: 15; v_call: TRBV5-6; j_call: TRBJ1-2; cdr3_aa: CASSLDWGPLYGYTF
cdr3_length: 13; v_call: TRBV6-5; j_call: TRBJ2-1; cdr3_aa: CASSYSILNEQFF
cdr3_length: 12; v_call: TRBV27; j_call: TRBJ1-1; cdr3_aa: CASSSPGSEAFF
cdr3_length: 15; v_call: TRBV4-1; j_call: TRBJ2-1; cdr3_aa: CASSQTGSSYNEQFF
cdr3_length: 15; v_call: TRBV19; j_call: TRBJ2-4; cdr3_aa: CASSALTEAKNIQYF
cdr3_length: 13; v_call: TRBV7-2; j_call: TRBJ1-1; cdr3_aa: CASSFFRDTEAFF
cdr3_length: 17; v_call: TRBV19; j_call: TRBJ1-2; cdr3_aa: CASSMRDKAYKSYGYTF
cdr3_length: 12; v_call: TRBV5-1; j_call: TRBJ2-1; cdr3_aa: CASSFSFNEQFF
cdr3_length: 12; v_call: TRBV30; j_call: TRBJ2-7; cdr3_aa: CAWSPGAWEQYF
cdr3_length: 16; v_call: TRBV7-9; j_call: TRBJ2-7; cdr3_aa: CASSAGGQGLSYEQYF
cdr3_length: 13; v_call: TRBV28; j_call: TRBJ1-3; cdr3_aa: CASSGTYGNTIYF
cdr3_length: 18; v_call: TRBV19; j_call: TRBJ2-2; cdr3_aa: CASSFRLAGPMGTGELFF
cdr3_length: 16; v_call: TRBV19; j_call: TRBJ1-2; cdr3_aa: CASTPLPGQGVGGYTF
cdr3_length: 16; v_call: TRBV7-7; j_call: TRBJ2-1; cdr3_aa: CASSLELTSSLIEQFF
cdr3_length: 15; v_call: TRBV28; j_call: TRBJ1-1; cdr3_aa: CASSWAQWGGTEAFF